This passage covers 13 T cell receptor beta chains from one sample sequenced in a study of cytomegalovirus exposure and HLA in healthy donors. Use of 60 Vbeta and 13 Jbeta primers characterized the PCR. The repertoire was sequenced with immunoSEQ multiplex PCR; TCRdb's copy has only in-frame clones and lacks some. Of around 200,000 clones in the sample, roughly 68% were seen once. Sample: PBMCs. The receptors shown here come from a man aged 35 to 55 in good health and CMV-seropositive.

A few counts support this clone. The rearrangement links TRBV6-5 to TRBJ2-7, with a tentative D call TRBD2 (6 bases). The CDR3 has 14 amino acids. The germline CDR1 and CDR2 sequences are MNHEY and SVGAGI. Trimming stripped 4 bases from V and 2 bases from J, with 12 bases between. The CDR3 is CASSSRDPTYEQYF. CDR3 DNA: TGTGCCAGCAGTTCGCGGGACCCTACCTACGAGCAGTACTTC.

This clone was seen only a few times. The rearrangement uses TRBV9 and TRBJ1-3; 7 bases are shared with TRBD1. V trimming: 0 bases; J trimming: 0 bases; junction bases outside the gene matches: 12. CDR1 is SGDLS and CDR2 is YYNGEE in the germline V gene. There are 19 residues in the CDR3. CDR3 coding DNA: TGTGCCAGCAGCGTAGCTGGGACAGACGACTTTAGCTCTGGAAACACCATATATTTT. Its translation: CASSVAGTDDFSSGNTIYF.

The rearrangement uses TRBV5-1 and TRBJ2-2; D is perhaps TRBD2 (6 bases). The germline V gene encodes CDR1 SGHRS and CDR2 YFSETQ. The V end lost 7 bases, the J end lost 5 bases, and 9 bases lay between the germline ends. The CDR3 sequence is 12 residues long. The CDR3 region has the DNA TGCGCCAGCGGCCGGGGGACCGGGGAGCTGTTTTTT. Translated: CASGRGTGELFF. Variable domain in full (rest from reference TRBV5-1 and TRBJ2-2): KAGVTQTPRYLIKTRGQQVTLSCSPISGHRSVSWYQQTPGQGLQFLFEYFSETQRNKGNFPGRFSGRQFSNSRSEMNVSTLELGDSALYLCASGRGTGELFFGEGSRLTVL.

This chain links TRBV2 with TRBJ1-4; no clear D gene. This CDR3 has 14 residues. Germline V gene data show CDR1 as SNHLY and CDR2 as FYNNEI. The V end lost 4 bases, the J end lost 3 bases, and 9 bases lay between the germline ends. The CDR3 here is CASSVMLANEKLFF. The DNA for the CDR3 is TGTGCCAGCAGTGTCATGTTAGCTAATGAAAAACTGTTTTTT.

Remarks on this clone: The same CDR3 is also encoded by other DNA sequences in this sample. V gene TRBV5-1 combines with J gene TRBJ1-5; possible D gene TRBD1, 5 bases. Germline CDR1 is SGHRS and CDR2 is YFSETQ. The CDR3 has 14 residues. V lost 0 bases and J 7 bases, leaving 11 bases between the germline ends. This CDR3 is CASSLDQGGQPQHF. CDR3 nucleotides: TGCGCCAGCAGCTTGGACCAGGGAGGCCAGCCCCAGCATTTT.

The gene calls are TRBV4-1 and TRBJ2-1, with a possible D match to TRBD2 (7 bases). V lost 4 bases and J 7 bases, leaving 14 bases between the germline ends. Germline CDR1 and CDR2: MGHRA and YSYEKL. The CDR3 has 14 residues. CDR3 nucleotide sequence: TGCGCCAGCAGCCCGGGGGGCCGGGGAAATGAGCAGTTCTTC. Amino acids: CASSPGGRGNEQFF.

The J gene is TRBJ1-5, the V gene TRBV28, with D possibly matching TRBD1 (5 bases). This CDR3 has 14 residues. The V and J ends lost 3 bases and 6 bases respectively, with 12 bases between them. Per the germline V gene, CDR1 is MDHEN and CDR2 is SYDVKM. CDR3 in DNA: TGTGCCAGCAGTTTCGGGGGTCTCCGTCAGCCCCAGCATTTT. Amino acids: CASSFGGLRQPQHF.

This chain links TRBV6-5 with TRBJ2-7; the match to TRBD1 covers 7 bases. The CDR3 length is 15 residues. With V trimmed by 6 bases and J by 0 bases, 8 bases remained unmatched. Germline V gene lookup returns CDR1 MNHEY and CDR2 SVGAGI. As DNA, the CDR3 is TGTGCCAGCAGCCACAGCGGACAGGCCTCCTACGAGCAGTACTTC. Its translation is CASSHSGQASYEQYF.

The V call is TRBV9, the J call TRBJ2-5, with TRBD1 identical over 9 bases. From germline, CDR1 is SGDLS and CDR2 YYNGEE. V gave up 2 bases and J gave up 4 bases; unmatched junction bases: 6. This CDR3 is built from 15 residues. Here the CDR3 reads CASSVGTGSGETQYF. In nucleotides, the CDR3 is TGTGCCAGCAGCGTCGGGACAGGGAGTGGAGAGACCCAGTACTTC. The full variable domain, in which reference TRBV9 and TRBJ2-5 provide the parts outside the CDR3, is DSGVTQTPKHLITATGQRVTLRCSPRSGDLSVYWYQQSLDQGLQFLIQYYNGEERAKGNILERFSAQQFPDLHSELNLSSLELGDSALYFCASSVGTGSGETQYFGPGTRLLVL.

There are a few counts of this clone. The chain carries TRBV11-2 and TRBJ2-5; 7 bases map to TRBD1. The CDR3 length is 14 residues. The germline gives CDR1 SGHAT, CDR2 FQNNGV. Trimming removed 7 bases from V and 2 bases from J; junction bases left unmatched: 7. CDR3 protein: CASTSRQGQETQYF. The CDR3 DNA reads TGTGCCAGCACCTCTCGACAGGGACAAGAGACCCAGTACTTC.

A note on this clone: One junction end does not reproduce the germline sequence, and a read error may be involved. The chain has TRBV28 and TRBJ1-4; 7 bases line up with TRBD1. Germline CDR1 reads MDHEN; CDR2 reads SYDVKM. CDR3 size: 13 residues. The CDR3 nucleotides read TGTGCCAGCAGTTCCCAGGACAGGAACGTAAACTATTTT. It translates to CASSSQDRNVNYF.

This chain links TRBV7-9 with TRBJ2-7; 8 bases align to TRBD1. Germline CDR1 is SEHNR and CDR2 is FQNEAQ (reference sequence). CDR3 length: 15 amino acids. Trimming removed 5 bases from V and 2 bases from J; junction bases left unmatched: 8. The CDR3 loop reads CASSPGTGGPYEQYF. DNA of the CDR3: TGTGCCAGCAGCCCCGGGACAGGTGGACCCTACGAGCAGTACTTC. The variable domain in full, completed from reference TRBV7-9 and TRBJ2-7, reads DTGVSQNPRHKITKRGQNVTFRCDPISEHNRLYWYRQTLGQGPEFLTYFQNEAQLEKSRLLSDRFSAERPKGSFSTLEIQRTEQGDSAMYLCASSPGTGGPYEQYFGPGTRLTVT.

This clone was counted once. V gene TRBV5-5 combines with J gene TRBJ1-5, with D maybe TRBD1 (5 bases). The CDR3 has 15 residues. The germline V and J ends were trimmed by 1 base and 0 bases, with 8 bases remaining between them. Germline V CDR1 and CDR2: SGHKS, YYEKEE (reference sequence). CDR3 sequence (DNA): TGTGCCAGCAGCTTGAATGGGGCTAGCAATCAGCCCCAGCATTTT. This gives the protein CASSLNGASNQPQHF. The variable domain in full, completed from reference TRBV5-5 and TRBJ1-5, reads DAGVTQSPTHLIKTRGQQVTLRCSPISGHKSVSWYQQVLGQGPQFIFQYYEKEERGRGNFPDRFSARQFPNYSSELNVNALLLGDSALYLCASSLNGASNQPQHFGDGTRLSIL.